These T cell receptor beta chains were read from a single sample in a study of Tregs in tolerant kidney transplant recipients. Profiled with immunoSEQ multiplex PCR; TCRdb holds only in-frame clones, not every one. In the table there are 90,000 to 130,000 clones, almost 90% of which are singletons. The sequencing used CD4+ T cells from blood, collected before the transplant. These TCRs come from a human donor who received a combined kidney and bone marrow transplant. Both conserved end residues are part of each CDR3.

13 | TRBJ2-7 | TRBV5-4 | CASSLAGDRGKYF
14 | TRBJ1-1 | TRBV5-1 | CASSLEGKNTEAFF
15 | TRBJ2-1 | TRBV5-1 | CASSWGGRARGEQFF
15 | TRBJ1-5 | TRBV28 | CASSTGSPWDQPQHF
11 | TRBJ1-1 | TRBV6-5 | CASTAGTEAFF
15 | TRBJ1-1 | TRBV4-3 | CASSLRHTQGTEAFF
16 | TRBJ1-4 | TRBV14 | CASSQDDRGRVEKLFF
15 | TRBJ2-7 | TRBV13 | CASSRHQGSEYEQYF
12 | TRBJ1-2 | TRBV28 | CASSLWQGGYTF
16 | TRBJ1-1 | TRBV7-2 | CASSLAGARGMTEAFF
14 | TRBJ2-1 | TRBV19 | CASSMGRVGNEQFF
15 | TRBJ2-4 | TRBV27 | CASQGLAGSKNIQYF
15 | TRBJ2-1 | TRBV11-2 | CASSLEGAAYNEQFF
13 | TRBJ1-2 | TRBV7-2 | CASSFDTNYGYTF
18 | TRBJ2-1 | TRBV7-2 | CASSLAIILATTYNEQFF
15 | TRBJ2-2 | TRBV9 | CASSGGLDDTGELFF
15 | TRBJ2-2 | TRBV7-2 | CASSFRLAETGELFF
14 | TRBJ1-3 | TRBV6-1 | CASSKQGSGNTIYF
16 | TRBJ2-5 | TRBV4-1 | CASSQESGGVQETQYF
13 | TRBJ1-1 | TRBV18 | CASSPAGLTEAFF
13 | TRBJ1-1 | TRBV5-4 | CASSFSMNTEAFF
16 | TRBJ2-3 | TRBV7-2 | CASSRRLAVGGDTQYF
13 | TRBJ1-2 | TRBV6-6 | CASSGQGMSGYTF
13 | TRBJ1-1 | TRBV30 | CALGGPRGAEAFF
15 | TRBJ2-1 | TRBV11-2 | CASSRQLAGNNEQFF
17 | TRBJ2-5 | TRBV2 | CASSNRAQREGLETQYF
15 | TRBJ1-2 | TRBV12-5 | CASGLSGLGDYGYTF
17 | TRBJ1-5 | TRBV28 | CAVKGAARGYSNQPQHF
17 | TRBJ2-1 | TRBV4-3 | CASSRYSGTSGRDEQFF
14 | TRBJ2-7 | TRBV27 | CASRTGQRHGEQYF
15 | TRBJ1-1 | TRBV19 | CASSIGGVMNTEAFF
13 | TRBJ1-1 | TRBV7-2 | CASSATGNTEAFF